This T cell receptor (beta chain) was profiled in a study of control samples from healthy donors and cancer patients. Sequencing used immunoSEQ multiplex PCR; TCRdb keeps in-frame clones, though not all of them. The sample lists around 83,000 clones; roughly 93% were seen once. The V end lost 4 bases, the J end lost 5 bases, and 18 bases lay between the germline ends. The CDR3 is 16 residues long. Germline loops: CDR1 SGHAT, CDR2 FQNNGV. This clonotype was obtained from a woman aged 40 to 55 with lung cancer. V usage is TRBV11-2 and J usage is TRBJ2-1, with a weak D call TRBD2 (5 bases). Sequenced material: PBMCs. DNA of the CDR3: TGTGCCAGCAGCTCCGATGCGGGCTTACGGCACAATGAGCAGTTCTTC. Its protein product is CASSSDAGLRHNEQFF.